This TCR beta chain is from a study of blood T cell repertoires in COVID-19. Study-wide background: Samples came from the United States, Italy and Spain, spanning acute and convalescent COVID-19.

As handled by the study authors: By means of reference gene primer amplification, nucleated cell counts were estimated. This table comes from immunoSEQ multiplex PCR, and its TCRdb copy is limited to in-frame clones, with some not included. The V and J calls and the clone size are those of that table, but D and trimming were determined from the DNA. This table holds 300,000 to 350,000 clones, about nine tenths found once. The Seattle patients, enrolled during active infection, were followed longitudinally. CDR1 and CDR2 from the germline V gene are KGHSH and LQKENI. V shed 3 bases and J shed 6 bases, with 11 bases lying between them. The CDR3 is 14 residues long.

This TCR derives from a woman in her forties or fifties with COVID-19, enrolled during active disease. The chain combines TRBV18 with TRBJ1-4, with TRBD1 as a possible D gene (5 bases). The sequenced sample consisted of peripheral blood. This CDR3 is CASSPQGRHEKLFF. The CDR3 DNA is TGTGCCAGCTCACCCCAGGGTAGGCATGAAAAACTGTTTTTT. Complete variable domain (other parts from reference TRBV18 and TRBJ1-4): NAGVMQNPRHLVRRRGQEARLRCSPMKGHSHVYWYRQLPEEGLKFMVYLQKENIIDESGMPKERFSAEFPKEGPSILRIQQVVRGDSAAYFCASSPQGRHEKLFFGSGTQLSVL.